Listed below are T cell receptor beta chains from one sample, sequenced in a study. Using its own MiXCR run on the RT-PCR reads, TCRdb lists one record per CDR3 protein. The repertoire consists of more than 550,000 distinct CDR3 sequences, with approximately 15% occurring once and the leading ten covering 3.6%. Sequencing used memory CD4+ T cells from blood. The receptors were gathered from a female donor in good health, serving as a healthy control. Each CDR3 is given with its conserved first and last residue. A D gene is named only where the DNA matches it firmly. Clone size is given for some rows only: seen once, a few or many times, or a class if the clone is expanded.

>TRBJ2-3|TRBV5-1|TRBD2|many
CASSLATSGIPDTQYF
TGCGCCAGCAGCTTAGCGACTAGCGGGATTCCAGATACGCAGTATTTT
>TRBJ1-4|TRBV7-9|TRBD1|.
CASSLGTGGTNEKLFF
TGTGCCAGCAGCTTGGGGACAGGGGGAACTAATGAAAAACTGTTTTTT
>TRBJ1-5|TRBV13|.|.
CASSLGGLDQPQHF
TGTGCCAGCTCCCTGGGGGGTTTGGATCAGCCCCAGCATTTT
>TRBJ1-4|TRBV7-9|.|few
CASSPRADPGGVKLFF
TGTGCCAGCAGCCCCCGAGCAGACCCCGGGGGAGTGAAACTGTTTTTT
>TRBJ2-7|TRBV18|.|.
CASSPSRTSEQYF
TGTGCCAGCTCACCAAGTCGGACAAGCGAGCAGTACTTC
>TRBJ2-7|TRBV5-1|.|.
CASSPRGRASSYEQYF
TGCGCCAGCAGCCCCCGAGGGCGGGCGAGCTCCTACGAGCAGTACTTC
>TRBJ2-2|TRBV6-5|.|few
CASSYGINTGELFF
TGTGCCAGCAGTTACGGGATTAACACCGGGGAGCTGTTTTTT
>TRBJ2-5|TRBV18|.|.
CASSPPRQGQETQYF
TGTGCCAGCTCCCCCCCGAGGCAGGGACAAGAGACCCAGTACTTC
>TRBJ2-3|TRBV3-1|.|.
CASSHRDTQYF
TGTGCCAGCAGCCATAGAGATACGCAGTATTTT
>TRBJ2-7|TRBV2|TRBD1|few
CASSAQGAEQYF
TGTGCCAGCAGCGCACAGGGGGCCGAGCAGTACTTC
>TRBJ2-2|TRBV10-2|.|many
CASSTQGTGELFF
TGCGCCAGCTCCACACAGGGTACCGGGGAGCTGTTTTTT
>TRBJ1-4|TRBV4-2|.|many
CASSQTDGGEKLFF
TGTGCCAGCAGCCAGACAGACGGTGGTGAAAAACTGTTTTTT
>TRBJ2-1|TRBV20-1|.|.
CSARDYRTGGYNEQFF
TGCAGTGCTAGAGATTACCGGACAGGAGGGTACAATGAGCAGTTCTTC
>TRBJ1-5|TRBV7-3|TRBD1|few
CASSPRTGHQPQHF
TGTGCCAGCAGCCCTCGGACAGGGCACCAGCCCCAGCATTTT
>TRBJ1-6|TRBV5-1|.|.
CASTRDTYNSPLHF
TGCGCCAGCACCAGGGACACCTATAATTCACCCCTCCACTTT
>TRBJ2-5|TRBV20-1|.|few
CSAMTRGDREFTQYF
TGCAGTGCTATGACAAGAGGGGACCGGGAATTCACCCAGTACTTC
>TRBJ2-2|TRBV12-3/TRBV12-4|.|many
CASTLTNTGELFF
TGTGCCAGCACTCTGACGAACACCGGGGAGCTGTTTTTT
>TRBJ1-2|TRBV7-9|.|.
CASSLATENYGYTF
TGTGCCAGCAGCTTAGCTACGGAGAACTATGGCTACACCTTC
>TRBJ2-1|TRBV11-2|.|.
CASSLVRDLTGNNEQFF
TGTGCCAGCAGCTTAGTTCGGGACCTCACTGGGAACAATGAGCAGTTCTTC
>TRBJ1-1|TRBV20-1|.|few
CSASGLGRNTEAFF
TGCAGTGCTAGTGGGCTGGGCCGGAACACTGAAGCTTTCTTT
>TRBJ1-1|TRBV6-2/TRBV6-3|.|few
CASSYSPEGNEAFF
TGTGCCAGCAGTTACTCGCCGGAAGGGAATGAAGCTTTCTTT
>TRBJ1-5|TRBV15|TRBD1|many
CATSRSGDSFNQPQHF
TGTGCCACCAGCAGGTCCGGGGACAGCTTCAATCAGCCCCAGCATTTT
>TRBJ2-2|TRBV27|TRBD2|few
CASSLRREGGELFF
TGTGCCAGCAGTTTAAGGCGGGAGGGCGGGGAGCTGTTTTTT
>TRBJ2-7|TRBV28|.|.
CASSLVPPGLGSYEQYF
TGTGCCAGCAGTTTGGTTCCTCCGGGACTGGGGAGTTACGAGCAGTACTTC
>TRBJ2-5|TRBV5-6|.|.
CASSWLGEETQYF
TGTGCCAGCAGCTGGCTAGGGGAAGAGACCCAGTACTTC
>TRBJ2-5|TRBV12-3/TRBV12-4|TRBD1|many
CASIAGTGGRETQYF
TGTGCCAGCATCGCGGGGACAGGGGGAAGAGAGACCCAGTACTTC
>TRBJ1-4|TRBV27|TRBD1|few
CASTGQGREKLFF
TGTGCCAGTACGGGACAGGGACGAGAAAAACTGTTTTTT
>TRBJ1-2|TRBV20-1|TRBD1|few
CSAATGVNGYTF
TGCAGTGCGGCGACAGGGGTTAACGGCTACACCTTC
>TRBJ2-1|TRBV29-1|.|many
CSVGGLSGEQFF
TGCAGCGTGGGGGGATTATCTGGTGAGCAGTTCTTC
>TRBJ2-2|TRBV28|.|.
CASSFFRGDRNTGELFF
TGTGCCAGCAGTTTCTTTAGGGGGGACAGGAACACCGGGGAGCTGTTTTTT
>TRBJ2-3|TRBV9|.|many
CASSDGYTQYF
TGTGCCAGTTCGGATGGGTATACGCAGTATTTT
>TRBJ2-7|TRBV5-6|.|many
CASSFSAGREQYF
TGTGCCAGCAGCTTCTCCGCTGGACGTGAGCAGTACTTC
>TRBJ1-1|TRBV5-1|.|many
CASTLQGEAFF
TGCGCCAGCACTCTGCAGGGGGAAGCTTTCTTT
>TRBJ1-1|TRBV6-2/TRBV6-3|TRBD1|few
CASNLITGVSEAFF
TGTGCCAGCAACCTAATCACAGGGGTGTCTGAAGCTTTCTTT
>TRBJ1-2|TRBV6-1|.|.
CASSEYRNYGYTF
TGTGCCAGCAGTGAGTACAGAAACTATGGCTACACCTTC
>TRBJ1-2|TRBV7-2|.|.
CASSLEAGNYGYTF
TGTGCCAGCAGCTTAGAAGCCGGAAACTATGGCTACACCTTC
>TRBJ2-7|TRBV5-1|.|many
CASSSGVSYEQYF
TGCGCCAGCAGCTCCGGGGTCTCCTACGAGCAGTACTTC
>TRBJ2-5|TRBV7-2|.|many
CASSPGVALSIETQYF
TGTGCCAGCAGTCCGGGGGTCGCCTTATCGATAGAGACCCAGTACTTC